This TCR beta chain was observed in a study of blood T cell repertoires in COVID-19. Study details: The United States, Italy and Spain supplied acute and convalescent COVID-19 samples. PBMCs, B-cell-depleted T cells, or T cells provided the cDNA or gDNA that made up the material.

After removal of 3 bases from V and 2 bases from J, the junction contained 5 bases not matched to a gene. Germline V lookup: CDR1 SGHNT, CDR2 YYREEE (reference sequence). CDR3 length equals 15 residues. Enrolment of Seattle patients took place during active infection, and they were followed longitudinally. Original analysis: Amplified reference gene primers provided the basis for estimating nucleated cell counts. Repertoires were generated with immunoSEQ multiplex PCR, while TCRdb's copy carries only in-frame clones and drops some. From that table come the V and J calls and clone size; the DNA was used to work out D and trimming. The data contain some 520,000 clones, roughly 89% of them singletons.

Source material: peripheral blood. This receptor was taken from a man younger than 35 with COVID-19, enrolled during active disease. This chain links TRBV5-4 with TRBJ2-4; 7 bases are a match to TRBD1. CDR3 loop: CASSSKGATKNIQYF. The CDR3 DNA reads TGTGCCAGCAGCTCAAAGGGGGCGACCAAAAACATTCAGTACTTC.